The clone carrying this TCR beta chain was detected only once. The antigen remains unidentified. Germline V CDR1 and CDR2: SQVTM, ANQGSEA. Trimming shortened V by 3 bases and J by 3 bases, and 11 bases separated the two germline ends. The CDR3 spans 13 residues. This sample is drawn from a study of cytomegalovirus exposure and HLA in healthy donors. Study-wide results and caveats: In vitro, three CMV-associated chains proved specific for CMV antigens.

Use of 60 Vbeta and 13 Jbeta primers characterized the PCR. Libraries were prepared by immunoSEQ multiplex PCR; TCRdb keeps only in-frame clonotypes and omits some of them. The sample contains approximately 94,000 clones, 76% of which appear only once. This receptor was taken from a young man in good health and CMV-seropositive. The rearrangement links TRBV29-1 to TRBJ2-5, with D possibly matching TRBD1 (5 bases). Sequencing was carried out using PBMCs. DNA of the CDR3: TGCAGCGTTGATAGGAGACAGAAAGAGACCCAGTACTTC. As protein: CSVDRRQKETQYF.